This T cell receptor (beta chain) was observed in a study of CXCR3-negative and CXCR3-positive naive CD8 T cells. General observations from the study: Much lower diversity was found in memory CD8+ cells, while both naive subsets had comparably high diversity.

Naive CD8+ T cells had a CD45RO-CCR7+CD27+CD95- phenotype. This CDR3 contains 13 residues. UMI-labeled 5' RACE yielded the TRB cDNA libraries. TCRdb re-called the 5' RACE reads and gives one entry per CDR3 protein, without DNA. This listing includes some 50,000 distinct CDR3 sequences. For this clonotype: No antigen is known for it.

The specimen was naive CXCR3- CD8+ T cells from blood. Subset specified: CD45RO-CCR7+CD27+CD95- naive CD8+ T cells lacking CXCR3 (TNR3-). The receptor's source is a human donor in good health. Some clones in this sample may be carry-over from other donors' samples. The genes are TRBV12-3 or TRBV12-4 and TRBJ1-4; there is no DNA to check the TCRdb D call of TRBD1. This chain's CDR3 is CASLTGLNEKLFF.